This entry is about one T cell receptor (beta chain). The data belong to a study of long-term antiretroviral therapy in people with HIV. This CDR3 is 14 amino acids long. Trimming took 2 bases from V and 7 from J, leaving 9 bases between them. The germline gives CDR1 SEHNR, CDR2 FQNEAQ (reference sequence). Sequencing used immunoSEQ v3.0 at survey level. Using immunoSEQ multiplex PCR, the repertoire was profiled, and TCRdb retains in-frame clones only, with some absent. Of over 15,000 clones listed, 81% are singletons. The genes are TRBV7-9 and TRBJ1-6; D is unclear. Sequenced here: unsorted PBMCs, sampled 0.3 years after starting antiretroviral therapy. This clonotype was sampled from a man younger than 35 with HIV. CDR3 DNA sequence: TGTGCCAGCAGCTTATACAGTCCCAATTCACCCCTCCACTTT. Translation: CASSLYSPNSPLHF.